The T cell receptor (beta chain) described here comes from a study of T cell responses to AZD1222 COVID-19 vaccine. Study outcomes and limitations: Samples come after the peak T cell response, not at day 14.

Pooled samples include second doses given at about 4 or 12 weeks. Trimming removed 0 bases from V and 2 bases from J; junction bases left unmatched: 3. The CDR3 contains 15 residues. Germline CDR1 and CDR2: WNHNN and SYGVQD (reference sequence). The method was immunoSEQ multiplex PCR; TCRdb's version includes in-frame clones alone and lacks a portion of them. The table records approximately 160,000 clones, 92% of them present only once. For this clone: Its antigen is as yet unknown.

Sequences were derived from peripheral blood, sampled 28 days after the second AZD1222 dose. The TCR was taken from an adult who received the AZD1222 COVID-19 vaccine. This sequence joins TRBV10-1 and TRBJ2-5; 7 bases align to TRBD1. This CDR3 reads CASSESRTGQETQYF. The DNA for the CDR3 is TGCGCCAGCAGTGAGTCGCGGACAGGACAAGAGACCCAGTACTTC.